The T cell receptor beta chain under discussion was sequenced for a study of graft-versus-host responses after intestinal transplantation. The overall study: The recipients all started with anti-thymocyte globulin induction and then took tacrolimus and steroids for 3 to 4 years.

Notes on the study in general: Recipient marrow contained GvH clones, some of which appeared first in ileum or blood.

Profiling relied on immunoSEQ multiplex PCR, and the TCRdb table lists in-frame clones only, not all of them. The sample consists of more than 95,000 clones, approximately 90% of them appearing once. A remark on this clone: No antigen is known for it.

Trimming cost V 0 bases and J 6 bases, with 3 bases left between them. Germline V lookup: CDR1 SGHRS, CDR2 YFSETQ. This CDR3 spans 12 amino acids. The sequence derives from a human donor who received an intestinal transplant. The rearrangement uses TRBV5-1 and TRBJ2-2; D not resolved. Sample: unstimulated CD4+ T cells sorted from spleen or lymph node cells, taken before intestinal transplant. In DNA form, the CDR3 reads TGCGCCAGCAGCTTGGCGGCCGGGGAGCTGTTTTTT. It encodes CASSLAAGELFF.